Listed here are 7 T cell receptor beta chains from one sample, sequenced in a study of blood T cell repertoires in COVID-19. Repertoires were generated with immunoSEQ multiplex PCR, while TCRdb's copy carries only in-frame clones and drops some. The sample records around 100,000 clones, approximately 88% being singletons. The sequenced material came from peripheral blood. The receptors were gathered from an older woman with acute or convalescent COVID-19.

CDR3 sequence reads: CATSESGQVGYNEQFF. CDR3 bases: TGTGCCACCAGTGAGTCGGGACAGGTGGGTTACAATGAGCAGTTCTTC. This rearrangement joins TRBV24-1 to TRBJ2-1, with TRBD1 matching 8 bases. The J segment lost 4 bases and the V segment lost 4 bases, leaving 8 bases of the junction unmatched. The CDR3 runs 16 residues. CDR1 is KGHDR and CDR2 is SFDVKD in the germline V gene.

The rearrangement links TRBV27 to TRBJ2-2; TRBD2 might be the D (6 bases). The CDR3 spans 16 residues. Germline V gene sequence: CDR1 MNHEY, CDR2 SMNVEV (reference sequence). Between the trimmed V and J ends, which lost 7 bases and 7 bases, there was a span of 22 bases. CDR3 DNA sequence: TGTGCCAGCACCACCGGGGGAGGTGTCGTTGTCGGGGAGCTGTTTTTT. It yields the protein CASTTGGGVVVGELFF.

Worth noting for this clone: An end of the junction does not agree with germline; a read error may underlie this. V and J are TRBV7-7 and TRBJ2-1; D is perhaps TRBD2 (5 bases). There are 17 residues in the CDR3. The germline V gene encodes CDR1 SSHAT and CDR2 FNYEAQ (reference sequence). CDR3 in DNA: TGTGCTAGCAGCTTATCGGAGGAAACCGTAAGCTACAATGAGCAGTTCTTC. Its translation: CASSLSEETVSYNEQFF.

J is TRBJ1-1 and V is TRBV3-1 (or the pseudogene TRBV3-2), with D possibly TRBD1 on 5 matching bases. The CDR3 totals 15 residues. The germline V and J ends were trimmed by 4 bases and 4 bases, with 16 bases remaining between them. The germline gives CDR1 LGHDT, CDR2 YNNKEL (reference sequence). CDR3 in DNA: TGTGCCAGCAGCCTAAACGCAGGGAGGGGCACTGAAGCTTTCTTT. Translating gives CASSLNAGRGTEAFF.

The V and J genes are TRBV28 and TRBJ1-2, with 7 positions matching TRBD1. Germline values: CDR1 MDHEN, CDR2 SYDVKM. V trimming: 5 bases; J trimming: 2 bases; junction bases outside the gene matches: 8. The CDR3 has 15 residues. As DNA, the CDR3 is TGTGCCAGCAGTCCCCAGGGGGGAGTCAACTATGGCTACACCTTC. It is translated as CASSPQGGVNYGYTF.

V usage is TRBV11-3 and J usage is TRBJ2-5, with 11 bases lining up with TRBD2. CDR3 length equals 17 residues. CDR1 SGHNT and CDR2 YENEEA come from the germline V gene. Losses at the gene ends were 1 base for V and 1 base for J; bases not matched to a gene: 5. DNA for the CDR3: TGTGCCAGCAGCTTAGGAATAGCGGGAGGGATCCAAGAGACCCAGTACTTC. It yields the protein CASSLGIAGGIQETQYF.

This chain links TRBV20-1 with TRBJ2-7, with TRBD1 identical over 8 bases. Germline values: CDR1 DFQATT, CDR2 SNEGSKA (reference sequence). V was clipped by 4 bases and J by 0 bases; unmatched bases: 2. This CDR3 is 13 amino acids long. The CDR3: CSANDRGSYEQYF. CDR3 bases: TGCAGTGCTAATGACAGGGGCTCCTACGAGCAGTACTTC.